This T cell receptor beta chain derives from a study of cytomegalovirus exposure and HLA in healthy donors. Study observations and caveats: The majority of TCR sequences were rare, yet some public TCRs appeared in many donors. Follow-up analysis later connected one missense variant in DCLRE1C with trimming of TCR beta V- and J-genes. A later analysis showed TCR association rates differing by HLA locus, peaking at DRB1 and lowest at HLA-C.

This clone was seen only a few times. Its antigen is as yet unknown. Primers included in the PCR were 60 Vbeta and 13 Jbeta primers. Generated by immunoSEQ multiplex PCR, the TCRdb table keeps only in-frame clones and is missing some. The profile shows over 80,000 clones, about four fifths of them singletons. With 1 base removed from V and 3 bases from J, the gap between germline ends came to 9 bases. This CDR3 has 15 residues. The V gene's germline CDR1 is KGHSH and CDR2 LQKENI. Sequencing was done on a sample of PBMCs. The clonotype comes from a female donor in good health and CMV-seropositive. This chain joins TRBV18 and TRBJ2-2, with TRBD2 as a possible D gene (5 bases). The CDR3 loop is CASSPLSGDTGELFF. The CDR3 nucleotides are TGTGCCAGCTCACCACTAAGCGGAGACACCGGGGAGCTGTTTTTT.